The clone carrying this T cell receptor beta chain was counted a single time. Its antigen is unknown. The CDR3 extends over 13 amino acids. Germline CDR1 is SGHAT and CDR2 is FQNNGV. Trimming cost V 0 bases and J 9 bases, with 9 bases left between them. Each PCR replicate from the sorted subsets contained around 0.2 ug DNA, which is some 32,000 T cell genomes. Produced via immunoSEQ multiplex PCR; TCRdb's table is partial and in-frame only. The sample shows roughly 380,000 clones, around 96% of them seen only once. The data stem from a study of shared clonotypes between healthy human individuals. General study points: The naive CD4 repertoires of a few donors were compared, and roughly 5% of clonotypes were shared. Large depth notwithstanding, sorted-subset sequencing proved incomplete by rarefaction.

Sequenced: memory CD8+ T cells sorted from blood. Stated subset: CD45RO+ cells pooled with CCR7-negative TemRA cells. The TCR originated in a young man in good health. This sequence joins TRBV11-2 and TRBJ2-1; D is undetermined. The CDR3 bases are TGTGCCAGCAGCTTAGATCTATGGACTGAGCAGTTCTTC. Amino acids: CASSLDLWTEQFF.